Presented here are 22 T cell receptor beta chains from one specimen sequenced in a study of vaccination effects on CD4 cells after COVID-19. The data were produced by immunoSEQ multiplex PCR, yet TCRdb's version contains in-frame clones alone and is incomplete. The repertoire holds over 80,000 clones, around four fifths seen once, with around 1% in the top ten. What these receptors recognize is not known. ViraFEST expansion of antigen-specific CD4+ T cells with viral peptide pools preceded sequencing. The culture ran for 10 days before CD4+ T cells were isolated. Every participant took two doses of the BNT162b2 or mRNA-1273 vaccine. The sequences come from CD4+ T cells from PBMCs cultured with HCoV-OC43 spike peptides, collected after COVID-19 vaccination. Subset: HCoV-OC43 spike overlapping peptide pool stimulation. The receptors come from a human donor who received a COVID-19 vaccine.

The CDR3 loop is CASSSWRASSYNEQFF. The CDR3 DNA follows: TGTGCCAGCAGTTCCTGGAGGGCCAGCTCCTACAATGAGCAGTTCTTC. The chain joins TRBV27 to TRBJ2-1; a possible D gene is TRBD2 (6 bases). The CDR3 is 16 residues long. The V gene lost 4 bases and the J gene lost 0 bases, with 13 bases spanning the gap. Germline CDR1 MNHEY, CDR2 SMNVEV (reference sequence).

This clone has more than one count but fewer than ten. The gene calls are TRBV5-7 and TRBJ1-3; TRBD1 might be the D (5 bases). TRBV5-7 is treated as an ORF (open reading frame) with a function not yet certain. The V gene lost 4 bases and the J gene lost 0 bases, with 14 bases spanning the gap. The length of the CDR3 is 16 residues. CDR3: CASSGTGNNSGNTIYF. The CDR3 DNA is TGTGCCAGCAGCGGGACGGGTAATAACTCTGGAAACACCATATATTTT.

V gene TRBV28 combines with J gene TRBJ2-5, with D perhaps given as TRBD1 or TRBD2 (7 bases each). CDR1 and CDR2 from the germline V gene are MDHEN and SYDVKM. V was clipped by 5 bases and J by 2 bases, with 15 bases between them. The CDR3 runs to 15 residues. The CDR3 DNA is TGTGCCAGCAGTCGGGGAGGGGGCGGGCAAGAGACCCAGTACTTC. Encoded protein: CASSRGGGGQETQYF.

The chain combines TRBV6-5 with TRBJ1-2; no definite D call. CDR3 length equals 12 residues. V dropped 6 bases and J dropped 5 bases, with 10 bases sitting between them. Per germline, CDR1 MNHEY and CDR2 SVGAGI. In DNA, the CDR3 is TGTGCCAGCAGAAATCAAGCTTATGGCTACACCTTC. Amino acids: CASRNQAYGYTF.

The CDR3 DNA sequence: TGTGCCAGCAGTGAGGGACAGGTTTATGGCTACACCTTC. This codes for CASSEGQVYGYTF. This chain links TRBV2 with TRBJ1-2; TRBD1 matches at 8 bases. The CDR3 runs 13 residues. CDR1 SNHLY and CDR2 FYNNEI come from the germline V gene. V was pared by 3 bases and J by 5 bases, with 2 bases of the junction left unmatched.

This clone appeared a few times. The chain couples TRBV24-1 to TRBJ2-1; D call uncertain. V lost 2 bases and J lost 1, with 8 bases in between. Germline CDR1 KGHDR, CDR2 SFDVKD. The CDR3 covers 15 residues. The CDR3 DNA reads TGTGCCACCAGTGATTCTGGTCAGTCCTACAATGAGCAGTTCTTC. Amino acid sequence: CATSDSGQSYNEQFF.

This clone came up once. The CDR3 DNA is TGCGCCAGCAGCTTGGATATCGGGGGGACAGAAGCTTTCTTT. Translating it yields CASSLDIGGTEAFF. The rearrangement uses TRBV5-1 and TRBJ1-1; a possible D gene is TRBD1 (6 bases). The CDR3 is 14 residues long. The germline V and J ends were trimmed by 0 bases and 8 bases, with 14 bases remaining between them. Germline lookup yields CDR1 SGHRS and CDR2 YFSETQ.

The genes are TRBV21-1 and TRBJ2-2; the table's TRBD2 call for D was not verified on the DNA. TRBV21-1 is tagged as a pseudogene. The CDR3 is 13 residues long. As DNA, the CDR3 is TGTGCCAGCAGCCTCCGAGGAACCGGGGAGCTGTTTTTT. The encoded protein is CASSLRGTGELFF.

This chain joins TRBV7-3 and TRBJ1-1; TRBD1 aligns across 7 bases. Germline V CDR1 and CDR2: SGHTA, FQGTGA. This CDR3 spans 16 amino acids. The V and J ends lost 5 bases and 0 bases, in that order; junction bases with no gene match: 9. The chain's CDR3 is CASSQQGGTMNTEAFF. The CDR3 coding sequence is TGTGCCAGCAGCCAGCAGGGGGGCACCATGAACACTGAAGCTTTCTTT.

This chain links TRBV9 with TRBJ1-3, with 7 nucleotides matching TRBD1. The germline CDR1 and CDR2 sequences are SGDLS and YYNGEE. J was trimmed by 0 bases and V by 3 bases; bases with no gene match: 9. The CDR3 spans 17 residues. The CDR3 nucleotides read TGTGCCAGCAGCGACAACAGGGGAGTCGGCTCTGGAAACACCATATATTTT. This codes for CASSDNRGVGSGNTIYF.

The chain couples TRBV6-4 to TRBJ2-2; D possibly corresponds to TRBD1 (6 bases). Germline V lookup: CDR1 MRHNA, CDR2 SNTAGT. V lost 0 bases, J lost 4 bases, and 18 bases lay in between. The CDR3 covers 18 residues. CDR3 amino acids: CASSDSYKRTDRTGELFF. CDR3 DNA: TGTGCCAGCAGTGACTCGTATAAGAGGACAGATCGCACCGGGGAGCTGTTTTTT.

Notes on this clone: An end of the junction differs from the germline gene, which may be a read error. V usage is TRBV7-3 and J usage is TRBJ1-2, with 8 bases lining up with TRBD1. Per the germline V gene, CDR1 is SGHTA and CDR2 is FQGTGA. The CDR3 is made up of 13 amino acids. The CDR3: CASSSDRGYGYTF. The DNA for the CDR3 is TGTGCCAGCAGTTCAGACAGGGGTTATGGGTACACCTTC.

The V and J genes are TRBV24-1 and TRBJ2-5; D is unclear. Germline-derived CDR1 and CDR2 are KGHDR and SFDVKD. This CDR3 comprises 11 residues. V was shortened by 4 bases and J by 4 bases, with 3 bases between the two germline ends. CDR3 sequence: CATSELETQYF. Written as DNA, the CDR3 is TGTGCCACCAGTGAATTAGAGACCCAGTACTTC.

The chain combines TRBV18 with TRBJ1-1; unclear D gene. CDR1 and CDR2 (germline): KGHSH, LQKENI. This CDR3 contains 14 residues. V lost 4 bases and J 1 base, leaving 10 bases between the germline ends. CDR3 protein: CASSRSSENTEAFF. The DNA for the CDR3 is TGTGCCAGCTCACGATCGTCCGAGAACACTGAAGCTTTCTTT.

J is TRBJ2-3 and V is TRBV7-2; no firm D call. CDR3 length: 15 residues. Germline CDR1 SGHTA, CDR2 FQGNSA. The V end was cut by 1 base, the J end by 0 bases, with 8 bases between. The chain's CDR3 is CASSLVALSTDTQYF. The CDR3 coding sequence is TGTGCCAGCAGCTTAGTCGCGTTAAGCACAGATACGCAGTATTTT.

This chain joins TRBV6-5 and TRBJ2-6; D gene uncertain. The CDR3 is 15 residues long. Trimming shortened V by 6 bases and J by 0 bases, and 9 bases separated the two germline ends. Germline V CDR1 and CDR2: MNHEY, SVGAGI. CDR3 residues: CASSHDRSGANVLTF. CDR3 DNA sequence: TGTGCCAGCAGCCATGACCGCTCTGGGGCCAACGTCCTGACTTTC.

This chain uses TRBV4-1 with TRBJ2-1; the match to TRBD2 covers 8 bases. V was clipped by 1 base and J by 3 bases; unmatched bases: 5. CDR3 length: 16 amino acids. CDR1 and CDR2 (germline): MGHRA, YSYEKL. The CDR3 spells CASSQVGRGVYNEQFF. The CDR3 DNA is TGCGCCAGCAGCCAAGTGGGGCGGGGGGTCTACAATGAGCAGTTCTTC.

The chain has TRBV5-4 and TRBJ2-2, with D perhaps matching TRBD1 or TRBD2 (5 bases each). CDR3 length: 18 residues. Trimming stripped 0 bases from V and 2 bases from J, with 17 bases between. Germline V lookup: CDR1 SGHNT, CDR2 YYREEE (reference sequence). Here the CDR3 DNA reads TGTGCCAGCAGCTTGGGGGTTCATCGGTGGGACAACACCGGGGAGCTGTTTTTT. Translating it yields CASSLGVHRWDNTGELFF. Full variable domain (outside the CDR3, taken from reference TRBV5-4 and TRBJ2-2): ETGVTQSPTHLIKTRGQQVTLRCSSQSGHNTVSWYQQALGQGPQFIFQYYREEENGRGNFPPRFSGLQFPNYSSELNVNALELDDSALYLCASSLGVHRWDNTGELFFGEGSRLTVL.

This clone was detected only once. The chain recombines TRBV6-1 with TRBJ2-1; no clear D gene. The CDR3 has 13 amino acids. The V gene lost 3 bases and the J gene lost 8 bases, with 11 bases spanning the gap. Germline CDR1 and CDR2: MNHNS and SASEGT. CDR3 in DNA: TGTGCCAGCAGTGAGTCCGGAATCCATGAGCAGTTCTTC. Translating gives CASSESGIHEQFF.

V and J are TRBV24-1 and TRBJ2-3; 11 bases match TRBD1. Trimming at V came to 5 bases and at J to 5 bases, leaving 2 bases not matched to a gene. The CDR3 length is 14 residues. Germline lookup yields CDR1 KGHDR and CDR2 SFDVKD. Here the CDR3 reads CATSVGQGEDTQYF. CDR3 bases: TGTGCCACCAGTGTGGGACAGGGGGAAGATACGCAGTATTTT.

The chain is built from TRBV12-5 and TRBJ1-5; possibly TRBD1 for D (5 bases). CDR1 is LGHNT, CDR2 FRNRAP, per germline. Trimming stripped 0 bases from V and 0 bases from J, with 21 bases between. The CDR3 is 20 residues long. DNA of the CDR3: TGTGCTAGTGGTTTGGTAAGCCGTAAGGTTGGAGGGGATAGCAATCAGCCCCAGCATTTT. Its translation is CASGLVSRKVGGDSNQPQHF.

Only one count was recorded for this clone. The chain recombines TRBV28 with TRBJ1-5; a weak D match, TRBD1 (5 bases). V was cut by 2 bases and J by 5 bases, with 10 bases left in between. The CDR3 totals 14 residues. From germline, CDR1 is MDHEN and CDR2 SYDVKM. CDR3 region: CASSLARDHQPQHF. CDR3 in DNA: TGTGCCAGCAGTTTAGCCCGGGACCATCAGCCCCAGCATTTT. Filled out from reference TRBV28 and TRBJ1-5, the complete variable domain reads DVKVTQSSRYLVKRTGEKVFLECVQDMDHENMFWYRQDPGLGLRLIYFSYDVKMKEKGDIPEGYSVSREKKERFSLILESASTNQTSMYLCASSLARDHQPQHFGDGTRLSIL.